One and the same sample provided the 5 T cell receptor beta chains below, sequenced in a study of cytomegalovirus exposure and HLA in healthy donors. A multiplex PCR was run with 60 Vbeta primers and 13 Jbeta primers. This table comes from immunoSEQ multiplex PCR, and its TCRdb copy is limited to in-frame clones, with some not included. The data hold about 190,000 clones, with 75% to 80% observed a single time. The sequenced material came from PBMCs. The receptors were gathered from a woman in her twenties or thirties in good health and CMV-seropositive.

The rearrangement links TRBV9 to TRBJ1-1; D gene ambiguous. Trimming took 1 base from V and 0 from J, leaving 4 bases between them. Germline V CDR1 and CDR2: SGDLS, YYNGEE. There are 13 residues in the CDR3. The CDR3 protein is CASSVSVNTEAFF. The CDR3 DNA reads as TGTGCCAGCAGCGTAAGCGTGAACACTGAAGCTTTCTTT.

J is TRBJ1-2 and V is TRBV30, with D possibly TRBD1 on 6 matching bases. Germline-derived CDR1 and CDR2 are GTSNPN and SVGIG (reference sequence). The CDR3 is 12 amino acids. The V gene lost 1 base and the J gene lost 6 bases, with 9 bases spanning the gap. This chain's CDR3 is CAWSARDNGYTF. CDR3 bases: TGTGCCTGGAGTGCTAGGGACAATGGCTACACCTTC. The variable domain in full, with the rest retrieved from reference TRBV30 and TRBJ1-2, is SQTIHQWPATLVQPVGSPLSLECTVEGTSNPNLYWYRQAAGRGLQLLFYSVGIGQISSEVPQNLSASRPQDRQFILSSKKLLLSDSGFYLCAWSARDNGYTFGSGTRLTVV.

The chain employs TRBV2 and TRBJ1-2, with TRBD1 matching 9 bases. Germline values: CDR1 SNHLY, CDR2 FYNNEI. The length of the CDR3 is 13 residues. Unmatched junction bases numbered 5, after V lost 6 bases and J lost 6 bases. CDR3 protein: CASSPDRGHGYTF. The CDR3 nucleotides are TGTGCCAGCAGCCCGGACAGGGGACATGGCTACACCTTC.

The J gene is TRBJ2-3, the V gene TRBV7-9; D unresolved. The CDR3 spans 14 residues. Trimming stripped 8 bases from V and 5 bases from J, with 17 bases between. Germline V lookup: CDR1 SEHNR, CDR2 FQNEAQ (reference sequence). In DNA form, the CDR3 reads TGTGCCAGCGTAAAGAGGAAGGTGGTAGATACGCAGTATTTT. The encoded protein is CASVKRKVVDTQYF.

The V gene is TRBV2, the J gene TRBJ2-7; maybe TRBD1 (6 bases). The germline CDR1 and CDR2 sequences are SNHLY and FYNNEI. V lost 9 bases and J lost 6, with 12 bases in between. This CDR3 is 11 amino acids long. The CDR3 DNA reads TGTGCCAGTGGGCCGGACAGCGAGCAGTACTTC. As protein: CASGPDSEQYF. The full variable domain, completed using reference TRBV2 and TRBJ2-7, is EPEVTQTPSHQVTQMGQEVILRCVPISNHLYFYWYRQILGQKVEFLVSFYNNEISEKSEIFDDQFSVERPDGSNFTLKIRSTKLEDSAMYFCASGPDSEQYFGPGTRLTVT.